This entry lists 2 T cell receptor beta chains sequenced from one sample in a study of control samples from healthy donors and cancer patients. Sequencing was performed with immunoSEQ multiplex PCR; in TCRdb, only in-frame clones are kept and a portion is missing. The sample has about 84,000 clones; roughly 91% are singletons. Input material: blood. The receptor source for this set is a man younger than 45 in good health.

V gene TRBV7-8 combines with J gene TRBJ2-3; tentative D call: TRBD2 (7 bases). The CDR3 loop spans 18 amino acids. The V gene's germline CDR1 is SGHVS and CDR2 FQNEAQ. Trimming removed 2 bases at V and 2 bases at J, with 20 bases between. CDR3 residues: CASSLRRQDGGNTDTQYF. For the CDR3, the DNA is TGTGCCAGCAGCTTAAGACGACAGGACGGGGGGAACACAGATACGCAGTATTTT. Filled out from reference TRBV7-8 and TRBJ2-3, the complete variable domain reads GAGVSQSPRYKVAKRGQDVALRCDPISGHVSLFWYQQALGQGPEFLTYFQNEAQLDKSGLPSDRFFAERPEGSVSTLKIQRTQQEDSAVYLCASSLRRQDGGNTDTQYFGPGTRLTVL.

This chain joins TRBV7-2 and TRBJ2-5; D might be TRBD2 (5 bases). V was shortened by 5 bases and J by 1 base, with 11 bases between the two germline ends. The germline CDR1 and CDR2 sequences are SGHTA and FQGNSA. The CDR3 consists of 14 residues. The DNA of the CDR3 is TGTGCCAGCAGCCCGGACGGGGTCCAAGAGACCCAGTACTTC. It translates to CASSPDGVQETQYF.